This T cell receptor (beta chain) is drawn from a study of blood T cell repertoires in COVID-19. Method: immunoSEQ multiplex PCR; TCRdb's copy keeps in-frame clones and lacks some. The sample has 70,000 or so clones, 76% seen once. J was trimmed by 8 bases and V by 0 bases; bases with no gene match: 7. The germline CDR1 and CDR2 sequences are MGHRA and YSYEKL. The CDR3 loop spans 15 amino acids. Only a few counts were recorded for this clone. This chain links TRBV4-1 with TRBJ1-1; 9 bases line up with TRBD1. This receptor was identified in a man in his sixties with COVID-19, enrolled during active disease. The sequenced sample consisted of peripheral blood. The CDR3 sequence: CASSQDTQGAREAFF. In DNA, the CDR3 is TGCGCCAGCAGCCAAGATACACAGGGGGCGCGGGAAGCTTTCTTT.